A selection of T cell receptor beta chains follows, all from one sample in a study of blood T cell repertoires in COVID-19. Profiled with immunoSEQ multiplex PCR; TCRdb holds only in-frame clones, not every one. The table lists about 250,000 clones, 86% of them singletons. The sample comprised peripheral blood. Receptors were obtained from an elderly woman with COVID-19, enrolled during active disease. CDR3s include the opening cysteine and the closing phenylalanine or tryptophan. The D gene is left open where the match is weak. The size entry is marked missing in some rows and otherwise reads once, few, many or a size class.

J | size | D | V | DNA | CDR3
TRBJ1-6 | few | TRBD1 | TRBV9 | TGTGCCAGCAGCGTAGGGACAGGGTTAAATTCACCCCTCCACTTT | CASSVGTGLNSPLHF
TRBJ2-5 | NA | TRBD2 | TRBV4-1 | TGCGCCAGCAGCCCCCGTACTGCCGGGACTAGCGGGGGGGATCACCAGTACTTC | CASSPRTAGTSGGDHQYF
TRBJ1-1 | NA | NA | TRBV19 | TGTGCCAGTATATGGGGGGAACCTAACACTGAAGCTTTCTTT | CASIWGEPNTEAFF
TRBJ1-5 | NA | NA | TRBV11-3 | TGTGCCAGCAGCTCCGGCGGACAATACTGGGAGCCCCAGCATTTT | CASSSGGQYWEPQHF
TRBJ1-1 | NA | NA | TRBV10-2 | TGCGCCAGCAGTGATATGACAGTTGGGAACACTGAAGCTTTCTTT | CASSDMTVGNTEAFF
TRBJ1-2 | NA | NA | TRBV6-4 | TGTGCCAGCAGTGACCTAAGGAGCGGGACTTACTATGGCTACACCTTC | CASSDLRSGTYYGYTF
TRBJ2-5 | NA | NA | TRBV3-1/TRBV3-2 | TGTGCCAGCAGCTCTACGTACCAAGAGACCCAGTACTTC | CASSSTYQETQYF
TRBJ1-5 | NA | NA | TRBV6-1 | TGTGCCAGCAGTGAAAACAGGGGCAATCAGCCCCAGCATTTT | CASSENRGNQPQHF
TRBJ1-1 | NA | TRBD1 | TRBV28 | TGTGCCATCGGGACAGGATTGAACACTGAAGCTTTCTTT | CAIGTGLNTEAFF
TRBJ1-1 | NA | NA | TRBV7-9 | TGTGCCAGCAGCCCCCAAACGGCTGAAGCTTTCTTT | CASSPQTAEAFF
TRBJ1-2 | few | NA | TRBV5-1 | TGCGCCAGCAGCTCGTCAGGCCAGGGCAGCTATGGCTACACCTTC | CASSSSGQGSYGYTF
TRBJ2-1 | few | TRBD2 | TRBV7-2 | TGTGCCAGCAGCTTAAATCGGGGGGGTTACAATGAGCAGTTCTTC | CASSLNRGGYNEQFF
TRBJ1-2 | NA | NA | TRBV12-3/TRBV12-4 | TGTGCCATCCGCCAAACCAGCTATGGCTACACCTTC | CAIRQTSYGYTF
TRBJ2-1 | NA | NA | TRBV7-6 | TGTGCCAGCAGCTTAGCGCTGGGTTTAGCGAGCTCCTACAATGAGCAGTTCTTC | CASSLALGLASSYNEQFF
TRBJ1-1 | NA | TRBD1 | TRBV5-1 | TGCGCCAGCAGCCGACAGGGCTCAGCTTCTGAAGCTTTCTTT | CASSRQGSASEAFF
TRBJ2-2 | NA | NA | TRBV6-6 | TGTGCCAGCAGTCGATCGGACTGGAACACCGGGGAGCTGTTTTTT | CASSRSDWNTGELFF
TRBJ1-2 | NA | TRBD1 | TRBV10-3 | TGTGCCCTTGGCGGGACCGGGACAGGTGGGATTAACTATGGCTACACCTTC | CALGGTGTGGINYGYTF
TRBJ1-5 | NA | NA | TRBV7-8 | TGTGCCAGCAGCTTAAATCCTTTTAGCAATCAGCCCCAGCATTTT | CASSLNPFSNQPQHF
TRBJ2-5 | once | NA | TRBV3-1/TRBV3-2 | TGTGCCAGCAGCCAGGGGACAAAAGAGACCCAGTACTTC | CASSQGTKETQYF
TRBJ2-3 | NA | TRBD1 | TRBV3-1/TRBV3-2 | TGTGCCAGCAGCCAAGACTTTCCGGGACAGGGGGGCACAGATACGCAGTATTTT | CASSQDFPGQGGTDTQYF
TRBJ1-4 | NA | NA | TRBV18 | TGTGCCAGCTCATCTAACAGCTTCCAAAATGAAAAACTGTTTTTT | CASSSNSFQNEKLFF
TRBJ1-1 | NA | TRBD1 | TRBV12-3/TRBV12-4 | TGTGCCACAAGGGACAGCCTGAACACTGAAGCTTTCTTT | CATRDSLNTEAFF
TRBJ1-2 | NA | NA | TRBV12-3/TRBV12-4 | TGTGCCAGCAGCCCCTCAGGCAACTATGGCTACACCTTC | CASSPSGNYGYTF
TRBJ2-2 | NA | TRBD2 | TRBV7-9 | TGTGCCAGCAGCAACCGACTAGCGGGGAACACCGGGGAGCTGTTTTTT | CASSNRLAGNTGELFF
TRBJ2-5 | NA | NA | TRBV15 | TGTGCCACCAGCGTGACAGGGACTTATCAAGAGACCCAGTACTTC | CATSVTGTYQETQYF
TRBJ2-1 | once | NA | TRBV18 | TGTGCCAGCTCCCCCCGGGGGGCGTCCTACAATGAGCAGTTCTTC | CASSPRGASYNEQFF
TRBJ2-3 | NA | TRBD2 | TRBV30 | TGTGCCTGGAGCCCGAGTCTTAGCGGGGACACGCAGTATTTT | CAWSPSLSGDTQYF
TRBJ1-1 | NA | NA | TRBV27 | TGTGCCAGCAACGGTTTGGGCATGAACACTGAAGCTTTCTTT | CASNGLGMNTEAFF
TRBJ1-6 | NA | TRBD1 | TRBV11-2 | TGTGCCAGCAGCCAGCCGGGACAGGGGAATTCACCCCTCCACTTT | CASSQPGQGNSPLHF
TRBJ2-1 | NA | NA | TRBV6-4 | TGTGCCACCAACAACCTGATGGGGGCTTACAATGAGCAGTTCTTC | CATNNLMGAYNEQFF
TRBJ1-2 | NA | TRBD1 | TRBV7-2 | TGTGCCAGCAGCGTGGGACAGGGGACGACCTATGGCTACACCTTC | CASSVGQGTTYGYTF
TRBJ2-5 | NA | NA | TRBV5-1 | TGCGCCAGCAGCTTGGTTCTGGAGACCCAGTACTTC | CASSLVLETQYF
TRBJ2-6 | NA | NA | TRBV7-3 | TGTGCCAGCAGCTTACAGGGGCGCTTTGGGGCCAACGTCCTGACTTTC | CASSLQGRFGANVLTF
TRBJ2-7 | NA | TRBD2 | TRBV29-1 | TGCAGCACTATCAGCGGGGGGTTTAGGGAGCAGTACTTC | CSTISGGFREQYF
TRBJ2-5 | NA | NA | TRBV5-1 | TGCGCCAGCAGCTTGGGTTCGGCGGTCGCATCCCAGACCCAGTACTTC | CASSLGSAVASQTQYF
TRBJ2-7 | NA | NA | TRBV27 | TGTGCCAGCAGTTACAGCTTTGGCTACTCCTACGAGCAGTACTTC | CASSYSFGYSYEQYF
TRBJ1-2 | NA | TRBD1 | TRBV6-5 | TGTGCCAGCACTACCCTCGGACAGGCCTATGGCTACACCTTC | CASTTLGQAYGYTF
TRBJ2-3 | NA | TRBD2 | TRBV3-1/TRBV3-2 | TGTGCCAGCAGCCAAGATAGAACTAGCGGGGGCACAGATACGCAGTATTTT | CASSQDRTSGGTDTQYF
TRBJ1-1 | NA | NA | TRBV5-1 | TGCGCCAGCAGCCTGATAGGGGTAGAGAACACTGAAGCTTTCTTT | CASSLIGVENTEAFF
TRBJ1-6 | NA | NA | TRBV7-9 | TGTGCCAGCAGCCGAGGTAATTCACCCCTCCACTTT | CASSRGNSPLHF
TRBJ2-7 | NA | NA | TRBV3-1/TRBV3-2 | TGTGCCAGCAGCCAAGAAACTCGCTACGAGCAGTACTTC | CASSQETRYEQYF
TRBJ2-2 | once | NA | TRBV7-3 | TGTGCCAGCAGCTTAACGGACTTTACCGGGGAGCTGTTTTTT | CASSLTDFTGELFF
TRBJ2-5 | NA | NA | TRBV7-9 | TGTGCCAGCAGCGGTGACGGGGAGACCCAGTACTTC | CASSGDGETQYF
TRBJ2-3 | NA | TRBD2 | TRBV28 | TGTGCCAGCAGTTTATCGGGGGGGGGCACAGATACGCAGTATTTT | CASSLSGGGTDTQYF
TRBJ2-3 | NA | TRBD2 | TRBV24-1 | TGTGCCACCAGTGATGTAGCGGGGGCGGGAGATACGCAGTATTTT | CATSDVAGAGDTQYF
TRBJ1-2 | NA | TRBD1 | TRBV19 | TGTGCCAGTAGTATTCCCGGGACAGGGTTCGGCTACACCTTC | CASSIPGTGFGYTF
TRBJ2-5 | NA | TRBD2 | TRBV5-1 | TGCGCCAGCAGCTTGTTCCTAGCGGGGGGGACAGAGACCCAGTACTTC | CASSLFLAGGTETQYF
TRBJ1-5 | NA | NA | TRBV5-6 | TGTGCCAGCAGCTTGGCCCCGACAGATCAGCCCCAGCATTTT | CASSLAPTDQPQHF
TRBJ1-2 | NA | NA | TRBV24-1 | TGTGCCACCAGTGATTTGCTAGGAGATGGCTACACCTTC | CATSDLLGDGYTF
TRBJ1-5 | NA | TRBD1 | TRBV7-2 | TGTGCCAGCAGCCCTCGGACAGGGGTGGTCAATCAGCCCCAGCATTTT | CASSPRTGVVNQPQHF
TRBJ2-2 | NA | TRBD1 | TRBV5-1 | TGCGCCAGCAGCGAGGACAGGGCGGGCACCGGGGAGCTGTTTTTT | CASSEDRAGTGELFF
TRBJ1-1 | NA | TRBD1 | TRBV2 | TGTGCCAGCACGCCCACAGGGAGGGGACAGGACACTGAAGCTTTCTTT | CASTPTGRGQDTEAFF
TRBJ2-3 | NA | NA | TRBV5-1 | TGCGCCAGCAGCTTGGACAGCGGTGGGACAGATACGCAGTATTTT | CASSLDSGGTDTQYF
TRBJ2-5 | NA | TRBD2 | TRBV6-5 | TGTGCCAGCAGTAACTCTTTAGCGGGGGGGCAGGAGACCCAGTACTTC | CASSNSLAGGQETQYF
TRBJ1-5 | NA | NA | TRBV7-9 | TGTGCCAGTGAGCCTGGGGGGGGTAGCAATCAGCCCCAGCATTTT | CASEPGGGSNQPQHF
TRBJ1-6 | NA | NA | TRBV3-1/TRBV3-2 | TGTGCCAGCAGCCCAAGTCGAGGTACCCTTAATTCACCCCTCCACTTT | CASSPSRGTLNSPLHF
TRBJ2-3 | NA | TRBD1 | TRBV19 | TGTGCCAGTAGTAAAGGGACAGGGGGCTTCACGACTACAGATACGCAGTATTTT | CASSKGTGGFTTTDTQYF
TRBJ2-2 | once | NA | TRBV7-2 | TGTGCCAGCAGCTTAGTCCCCTCGAACACCGGGGAGCTGTTTTTT | CASSLVPSNTGELFF
TRBJ2-3 | NA | NA | TRBV30 | TGTGCCTGGTCGTTTAACTGGTACACAGATACGCAGTATTTT | CAWSFNWYTDTQYF
TRBJ2-1 | NA | NA | TRBV9 | TGTGCCAGCAGCGTAGATTGGAGCTCCTACAATGAGCAGTTCTTC | CASSVDWSSYNEQFF